The T cell receptor (beta chain) under discussion was sequenced for a study of blood T cell repertoires in COVID-19. Study at large: Samples representing acute and convalescent COVID-19 were sourced from the United States, Italy and Spain. From T cells, B-cell-depleted T cells, or PBMCs came the material, which was cDNA or gDNA.

The CDR3 contains 13 residues. The V end was cut by 0 bases, the J end by 10 bases, with 10 bases between. CDR1 and CDR2 from the germline V gene are MGHRA and YSYEKL. As processed by the authors: Amplification of reference gene primers was used by the study to estimate nucleated cell counts. Produced via immunoSEQ multiplex PCR; TCRdb's table is partial and in-frame only. D and trimming were read from the DNA, whereas the V and J calls and clone size are those reported in that table. This table holds under 250,000 clones, 75% to 85% found once. This clone appeared a few times. This sequence joins TRBV4-1 and TRBJ1-3; D might be TRBD1 (6 bases). The TCR sequence derives from a man aged 50-59 years with active or convalescent COVID-19. Material: peripheral blood. The CDR3 is CASSQDRGGTIYF. For the CDR3, the DNA is TGCGCCAGCAGCCAAGATCGAGGGGGAACCATATATTTT.